Shown below are 20 T cell receptor beta chains from a single sample sequenced in a study of shared clonotypes between healthy human individuals. CD45RO negativity and positive selection for CCR7 defined naive CD8 cells, a population that excluded terminally differentiated effector memory CD45RA+ cells. Sequencing used immunoSEQ multiplex PCR; TCRdb keeps in-frame clones, though not all of them. The repertoire holds some 2,100,000 clones, with approximately 94% as singletons. Sequencing was performed on naive CD8+ T cells from PBMCs. The receptor source for this set is a young man in good health. Some clones in this sample may be carry-over from other donors' samples.

The rearrangement joins TRBV7-9 to TRBJ1-2, with 9 bases fitting TRBD1. This CDR3 spans 17 amino acids. V was clipped by 0 bases and J by 5 bases; unmatched bases: 10. Germline CDR1 is SEHNR and CDR2 is FQNEAQ (reference sequence). The CDR3 DNA is TGTGCCAGCAGCTTAGCGGGACAGGGACCACCTCTGTATGGCTACACCTTC. This sequence encodes CASSLAGQGPPLYGYTF.

This chain uses TRBV5-6 with TRBJ2-7; D is unresolved. Germline loops: CDR1 SGHDT, CDR2 YYEEEE. The CDR3 has 14 amino acids. Trimming cost V 0 bases and J 2 bases, with 9 bases left between them. The CDR3 spells CASSLGISTYEQYF. DNA for the CDR3: TGTGCCAGCAGCTTGGGTATCAGCACCTACGAGCAGTACTTC.

The genes are TRBV10-3 and TRBJ2-7, with TRBD1 identical over 9 bases. Germline V gene sequence: CDR1 ENHRY, CDR2 SYGVKD. V lost 6 bases to trimming and J lost 5 bases; unmatched junction nucleotides: 5. This CDR3 region has 13 residues. The CDR3 DNA follows: TGTGCCATCAGGGACAGGGGTGACGACGAGCAGTACTTC. Protein sequence: CAIRDRGDDEQYF.

The genes are TRBV13 and TRBJ1-1; tentative D call: TRBD1 (6 bases). This CDR3 comprises 16 residues. The V end was cut by 7 bases, the J end by 0 bases, with 18 bases between. CDR1 and CDR2 (germline): PRHDT, FYEKMQ (reference sequence). For the CDR3, the DNA is TGTGCCAGCACCCTTATTATGACAGGAGTGAACACTGAAGCTTTCTTT. Its protein product is CASTLIMTGVNTEAFF.

This rearrangement joins TRBV19 to TRBJ2-7, with D possibly TRBD2 on 5 matching bases. The CDR3 runs to 14 residues. V dropped 4 bases and J dropped 3 bases, with 13 bases sitting between them. Germline assignment: CDR1 LNHDA and CDR2 SQIVND (reference sequence). The CDR3 here is CASSTPADSYEQYF. Written as DNA, the CDR3 is TGTGCCAGTAGTACTCCAGCGGATAGCTACGAGCAGTACTTC.

V is TRBV5-6 and J is TRBJ2-7, with 10 nucleotides matching TRBD1. Looked up from germline, CDR1 is SGHDT and CDR2 is YYEEEE. There are 17 residues in the CDR3. V lost 6 bases to trimming and J lost 5 bases; unmatched junction nucleotides: 17. The CDR3 reads CASTPGGPGQGTHEQYF. The CDR3, as DNA: TGTGCCAGCACCCCGGGAGGTCCGGGACAGGGGACCCACGAGCAGTACTTC.

The J gene is TRBJ2-1, the V gene TRBV10-2; D might be TRBD2 (5 bases). Germline-derived CDR1 and CDR2 are WSHSY and SAAADI. The V gene lost 0 bases and the J gene lost 6 bases, with 18 bases spanning the gap. This CDR3 region has 17 residues. CDR3 DNA sequence: TGCGCCAGCAGTGAGTCCTTGAAGGTCCTAGCAGGCAATGAGCAGTTCTTC. Translation: CASSESLKVLAGNEQFF.

The V and J genes are TRBV19 and TRBJ1-3; no clear D. Per germline, CDR1 LNHDA and CDR2 SQIVND (reference sequence). CDR3 length equals 14 residues. Trimming left V 8 bases short and J 0 bases short, with 11 bases between. CDR3 sequence (DNA): TGTGCCAGTTTATCTAGGCCCTCTGGAAACACCATATATTTT. Residues: CASLSRPSGNTIYF.

The chain uses TRBV5-4 and TRBJ1-2, with 8 nucleotides matching TRBD1. The CDR3 spans 16 residues. Germline V lookup: CDR1 SGHNT, CDR2 YYREEE (reference sequence). V lost 3 bases, J lost 4 bases, and 11 bases stayed unmatched. The chain's CDR3 is CASSSPMTQGGYGYTF. CDR3 DNA sequence: TGTGCCAGCAGCTCCCCAATGACACAGGGGGGCTATGGCTACACCTTC. Full variable domain (missing parts from reference TRBV5-4 and TRBJ1-2): ETGVTQSPTHLIKTRGQQVTLRCSSQSGHNTVSWYQQALGQGPQFIFQYYREEENGRGNFPPRFSGLQFPNYSSELNVNALELDDSALYLCASSSPMTQGGYGYTFGSGTRLTVV.

The CDR3 sequence is CASSWTGRQETQYF. CDR3 nucleotides: TGCGCCAGCAGCTGGACAGGGAGGCAAGAGACCCAGTACTTC. The chain recombines TRBV5-1 with TRBJ2-5; TRBD1 matches at 8 bases. CDR3 length: 14 amino acids. V was pared by 3 bases and J by 2 bases, with 3 bases of the junction left unmatched. CDR1 and CDR2 from the germline V gene are SGHRS and YFSETQ. The full variable domain, with the rest looked up from reference TRBV5-1 and TRBJ2-5, is KAGVTQTPRYLIKTRGQQVTLSCSPISGHRSVSWYQQTPGQGLQFLFEYFSETQRNKGNFPGRFSGRQFSNSRSEMNVSTLELGDSALYLCASSWTGRQETQYFGPGTRLLVL.

The chain uses TRBV7-3 and TRBJ2-7; a possible D gene is TRBD1 (6 bases). Trimming stripped 1 base from V and 0 bases from J, with 31 bases between. Germline V gene lookup returns CDR1 SGHTA and CDR2 FQGTGA. The CDR3 has 22 amino acids. The CDR3 coding sequence is TGTGCCAGCAGCTTAAATTCTCAATCCGTCAATAATATCACAGGGCACTCCTACGAGCAGTACTTC. Residues: CASSLNSQSVNNITGHSYEQYF.

The rearrangement joins TRBV7-9 to TRBJ1-1, with D possibly TRBD1 on 5 matching bases. The V and J ends lost 5 bases and 4 bases respectively, with 14 bases between them. The CDR3 runs 14 residues. CDR1 SEHNR and CDR2 FQNEAQ come from the germline V gene (reference sequence). The CDR3 loop is CASSPKVTGTEAFF. The CDR3, as DNA: TGTGCCAGCAGCCCCAAAGTCACAGGCACTGAAGCTTTCTTT.

The chain carries TRBV5-1 and TRBJ2-1, with D possibly being TRBD2 (6 bases). CDR1 and CDR2 from the germline V gene are SGHRS and YFSETQ. The ends were cut back, 4 bases at V and 6 bases at J, with 14 bases in the middle. The CDR3 is made up of 14 amino acids. The CDR3 loop reads CASSPRDSINEQFF. Here the CDR3 DNA reads TGCGCCAGCAGCCCTCGGGACTCCATCAATGAGCAGTTCTTC.

Details on this clone: An end of the junction differs from the germline gene, which may be a read error. The V and J genes are TRBV27 and TRBJ2-4; possibly TRBD1 for D (6 bases). The CDR3 is made up of 13 amino acids. From germline, CDR1 is MNHEY and CDR2 SMNVEV (reference sequence). In DNA, the CDR3 is TGTGCCAGCAGTTTAATGTGGGGAGACAGGTCGCACTTC. Translating it yields CASSLMWGDRSHF.

The chain is built from TRBV9 and TRBJ1-1; TRBD1 might be the D (5 bases). The germline V gene encodes CDR1 SGDLS and CDR2 YYNGEE. The V end was cut by 0 bases, the J end by 3 bases, with 12 bases between. This CDR3 region has 15 residues. CDR3 amino acids: CASSVAEGWDTEAFF. In DNA, the CDR3 is TGTGCCAGCAGCGTAGCTGAGGGGTGGGACACTGAAGCTTTCTTT.

CDR3 loop: CASSLLGGTEAFF. CDR3 in DNA: TGTGCCAGCAGTTTACTGGGGGGCACTGAAGCTTTCTTT. V is TRBV6-5 and J is TRBJ1-1; D perhaps matches TRBD1 (5 bases). The CDR3 is made up of 13 amino acids. Germline loops: CDR1 MNHEY, CDR2 SVGAGI. V lost 4 bases and J 4 bases, leaving 10 bases between the germline ends.

This chain links TRBV5-1 with TRBJ2-2, with TRBD2 identical over 14 bases. The CDR3 runs to 18 residues. V shed 4 bases and J 5 bases; nucleotides not matched to a gene: 10. Germline values: CDR1 SGHRS, CDR2 YFSETQ. The CDR3 DNA sequence: TGCGCCAGCAGCCCTTGGGGACTAGCGGGAGTACGGACCGGGGAGCTGTTTTTT. Its protein is CASSPWGLAGVRTGELFF. Full variable domain (remainder filled in from reference TRBV5-1 and TRBJ2-2): KAGVTQTPRYLIKTRGQQVTLSCSPISGHRSVSWYQQTPGQGLQFLFEYFSETQRNKGNFPGRFSGRQFSNSRSEMNVSTLELGDSALYLCASSPWGLAGVRTGELFFGEGSRLTVL.

The rearrangement joins TRBV9 to TRBJ1-4; D unclear. CDR1 and CDR2 from the germline V gene are SGDLS and YYNGEE. This CDR3 is 9 amino acids long. V was pared by 9 bases and J by 14 bases, with 11 bases between. This chain's CDR3 is CATTGSLFF. As DNA, the CDR3 is TGTGCCACCACCGGCTCCCTGTTTTTT. Based on the CDR3 plus reference TRBV9 and TRBJ1-4, the full variable domain is DSGVTQTPKHLITATGQRVTLRCSPRSGDLSVYWYQQSLDQGLQFLIQYYNGEERAKGNILERFSAQQFPDLHSELNLSSLELGDSALYFCATTGSLFFGSGTQLSVL.

V is TRBV4-1 and J is TRBJ2-2; 10 nucleotides agree with TRBD1. Looked up from germline, CDR1 is MGHRA and CDR2 is YSYEKL. This CDR3 spans 17 amino acids. Trimming at V came to 4 bases and at J to 6 bases, leaving 11 bases not matched to a gene. The CDR3, as DNA: TGCGCCAGCAGCCTCAGTCGGGGACAGGGGCGTTCCGGGGAGCTGTTTTTT. This encodes CASSLSRGQGRSGELFF.

The chain carries TRBV10-2 and TRBJ1-3, with D possibly TRBD1 on 6 matching bases. The germline CDR1 and CDR2 sequences are WSHSY and SAAADI. V lost 6 bases, J lost 0 bases, and 15 bases lay in between. This CDR3 is built from 16 residues. CDR3 DNA: TGCGCCAGCAGAGATCCGACAGGCTTCTCTGGAAACACCATATATTTT. Translating gives CASRDPTGFSGNTIYF.